The clone carrying this T cell receptor (beta chain) was observed a handful of times. What it recognizes is unknown. Uncontrolled infection, other autoimmune disease, pregnancy and lactation each barred patients from inclusion. V lost 1 base and J lost 0, with 9 bases in between. The CDR3 is 15 amino acids. CDR1 is MDHEN and CDR2 is SYDVKM in the germline V gene. Amplification of TCR beta CDR3 regions was performed using RNA transcripts as template. Initially, a first-round RT-PCR of the TCR CDR3 employed the HTBI primer set. TCRdb reanalysed the multiplex PCR reads using MiXCR and keeps one entry per CDR3 protein. Here the sample spans roughly 93,000 distinct CDR3 sequences, 40% being singletons. The sample originates from a study of T cells in Graves' hyperthyroidism and ophthalmopathy. Study observations and caveats: Expanded thyroid clonotypes (above 0.001) were mostly also found in blood.

The sequenced sample was peripheral blood or thyroid tissue (not recorded which). This chain joins TRBV28 and TRBJ1-1, with D unclear. The clonotype originates from a woman aged 30 to 39 with Graves' hyperthyroidism. CDR3 sequence: CASSLYAEVNTEAFF. The CDR3 DNA is TGTGCCAGCAGTTTATATGCGGAGGTGAACACTGAAGCTTTCTTT.